The rows below give T cell receptor beta chains drawn from one sample of a study of beta chain features in type 1 diabetes. Some clones are missing from TCRdb's copy, which holds only in-frame ones; the method was immunoSEQ multiplex PCR. The sample consists of some 660,000 clones, over 11% of them appearing once. Sequencing was performed on naive CD4+ T cells from blood. The origin of the receptors is a man between 18 and 35 years old with type 1 diabetes. The CDR3 runs from the conserved cysteine through the conserved F or W. Fields, in order: clone size, J gene, V gene, D gene, CDR3 protein, CDR3 DNA. The D gene is left open where the match is weak. Size is omitted from some rows. Given values are once, few, many or a class for expanded clones.

.	TRBJ1-2	TRBV7-6	.	CASSVTALYGYTF	TGTGCCAGCAGCGTGACAGCCCTCTATGGCTACACCTTC
few	TRBJ2-6	TRBV5-1	.	CASSFFSGANVLTF	TGCGCCAGCAGCTTCTTCTCCGGGGCCAACGTCCTGACTTTC
.	TRBJ2-5	TRBV11-2	.	CASNPGGFETQYF	TGTGCCAGCAACCCCGGGGGTTTTGAGACCCAGTACTTC
.	TRBJ1-2	TRBV13	TRBD1	CASSSKTGGRYGYTF	TGTGCCAGCAGTTCGAAAACAGGGGGCCGGTATGGCTACACCTTC
few	TRBJ1-2	TRBV5-1	.	CASSFLQNGYTF	TGCGCCAGCAGCTTTTTGCAGAATGGCTACACCTTC
.	TRBJ2-1	TRBV29-1	TRBD2	CSVEAPSGWATSYNEQFF	TGCAGCGTTGAAGCTCCTAGCGGTTGGGCCACCTCCTACAATGAGCAGTTCTTC
.	TRBJ2-7	TRBV20-1	.	CSASDRDEQYF	TGCAGTGCTAGCGACCGGGACGAGCAGTACTTC
.	TRBJ1-2	TRBV9	TRBD1	CASSLQGDYGYTF	TGTGCCAGCAGCCTACAGGGGGACTATGGCTACACCTTC
.	TRBJ2-7	TRBV1	.	CTSSQREVYEQYF	TGCACCAGCAGCCAGCGGGAGGTTTACGAGCAGTACTTC
.	TRBJ1-1	TRBV28	.	CASTGTEAFF	TGTGCCAGCACGGGGACTGAAGCTTTCTTT
.	TRBJ1-2	TRBV15	TRBD1	CATSREGGQTNYGYTF	TGTGCCACCAGCAGAGAGGGGGGACAGACTAACTATGGCTACACCTTC
few	TRBJ2-1	TRBV30	.	CACQEGRLWNEQFF	TGTGCCTGTCAAGAGGGGCGTCTTTGGAATGAGCAGTTCTTC
.	TRBJ2-1	TRBV7-6	TRBD2	CASSLAGGRSYNEQFF	TGTGCCAGCAGCTTAGCGGGCGGGAGGTCCTACAATGAGCAGTTCTTC
.	TRBJ2-3	TRBV30	.	CAWRQKEQYF	TGTGCCTGGAGGCAGAAGGAGCAGTATTTT
.	TRBJ2-1	TRBV7-2	.	CASSLGGGISYNEQFF	TGTGCCAGCAGCTTAGGTGGCGGGATCTCCTACAATGAGCAGTTCTTC
.	TRBJ1-1	TRBV5-1	TRBD1	CASSSRQGGSNTEAFF	TGCGCCAGCAGCTCCCGACAGGGGGGGTCGAACACTGAAGCTTTCTTT
.	TRBJ1-6	TRBV4-3	TRBD1	CASSAGTGLLSRSPLHF	TGCGCCAGCAGCGCCGGGACAGGACTGCTTTCGAGGTCACCCCTCCACTTT
few	TRBJ2-3	TRBV7-2	.	CASSLSSAGTQYF	TGTGCCAGCAGCTTAAGTAGTGCGGGAACGCAGTATTTT
few	TRBJ2-7	TRBV7-7	.	CASSRGGDSYEQYF	TGTGCTAGCAGCCGCGGCGGGGACTCCTACGAGCAGTACTTC
.	TRBJ2-1	TRBV6-1	TRBD1	CASISTGGTYNEQFF	TGTGCCAGCATCTCGACAGGGGGCACCTACAATGAGCAGTTCTTC
few	TRBJ1-2	TRBV18	TRBD1	CASSPTGTGPSRGYTF	TGTGCCAGCTCACCTACCGGGACAGGCCCTTCTCGTGGCTACACCTTC
.	TRBJ2-3	TRBV5-4	.	CASSLGERTSTDTQYF	TGTGCCAGCAGCTTGGGAGAGCGGACTAGCACAGATACGCAGTATTTT
few	TRBJ1-1	TRBV5-1	TRBD1	CASSITGGEDTEAFF	TGCGCCAGCAGCATCACAGGGGGAGAGGACACTGAAGCTTTCTTT
.	TRBJ2-3	TRBV7-9	.	CASSLARGTDTQYF	TGTGCCAGCAGCTTAGCTCGGGGCACAGATACGCAGTATTTT
.	TRBJ2-1	TRBV18	TRBD2	CASSPFSGDSYNEQFF	TGTGCCAGCTCACCCTTTAGCGGGGACTCCTACAATGAGCAGTTCTTC
few	TRBJ1-5	TRBV28	.	CASSFEGGSPKGNQPQHF	TGTGCCAGCAGTTTTGAGGGAGGGAGCCCCAAAGGCAATCAGCCCCAGCATTTT
.	TRBJ2-2	TRBV4-3	.	CASSQGGLRGGELFF	TGCGCCAGCAGCCAAGGCGGGCTCCGAGGCGGGGAGCTGTTTTTT
.	TRBJ2-7	TRBV30	.	CAWTGLGHEQYF	TGTGCCTGGACAGGGCTCGGGCACGAGCAGTACTTC
few	TRBJ2-7	TRBV27	TRBD2	CASSAGTSYEQYF	TGTGCCAGCAGTGCCGGGACTAGCTACGAGCAGTACTTC
few	TRBJ2-7	TRBV6-5	.	CASSYSGLQVYEQYF	TGTGCCAGCAGTTACTCTGGGCTTCAGGTCTATGAGCAGTACTTC
.	TRBJ1-5	TRBV5-4	.	CASSRGGVQPQHF	TGTGCCAGCAGCCGTGGAGGGGTCCAGCCCCAGCATTTT
many	TRBJ2-1	TRBV7-2	.	CASSPFGRHNEQFF	TGTGCCAGCAGCCCCTTCGGACGGCACAATGAGCAGTTCTTC
few	TRBJ1-3	TRBV7-9	.	CASSLAGTFSGNTIYF	TGTGCCAGCAGCTTAGCAGGGACTTTCTCTGGAAACACCATATATTTT
few	TRBJ2-3	TRBV6-1	TRBD2	CASSIGGSTDTQYF	TGTGCCAGCAGTATCGGGGGGAGCACAGATACGCAGTATTTT
.	TRBJ2-1	TRBV30	.	CAWRQGSYNEQFF	TGTGCCTGGAGACAGGGTTCCTACAATGAGCAGTTCTTC
.	TRBJ1-6	TRBV4-3	.	CASSQDGSRGGNSPLHF	TGCGCCAGCAGCCAAGATGGGTCGCGGGGAGGGAATTCACCCCTCCACTTT
.	TRBJ2-2	TRBV6-5	TRBD1	CASRYDRVDTGELFF	TGTGCCAGCAGATACGACAGGGTTGACACCGGGGAGCTGTTTTTT
few	TRBJ1-2	TRBV28	TRBD1	CAIRNQGAFYGYTF	TGTGCCATACGGAATCAGGGGGCTTTTTATGGCTACACCTTC
.	TRBJ2-7	TRBV28	.	CASSLNSEQYF	TGTGCCAGCAGTTTAAACTCCGAGCAGTACTTC
.	TRBJ2-3	TRBV2	.	CASSPTRDTQYF	TGTGCCAGCAGTCCTACGAGGGATACGCAGTATTTT
.	TRBJ1-5	TRBV10-3	.	CAISEGQGDQPQHF	TGTGCCATCAGTGAGGGGCAGGGAGATCAGCCCCAGCATTTT